This passage covers 2 T cell receptor beta chains from one sample sequenced in a study of PD-1 blockade in classical Hodgkin lymphoma (dated by TCRdb to 2019 to 2021). The time point label, as the study defines it: cycle 2 day 1 (C2D1) of nivolumab. Relapse after autologous stem cell transplantation had occurred in all trial patients, and cohorts A, B and C were distinguished by prior brentuximab vedotin exposure. The receptor library was made with the immunoSEQ multiplex PCR assay. This immuneACCESS table, as held by TCRdb, lists in-frame sequences with V and J called but not all clones. Of the missing ones, under half trace to an unresolved V gene in checked studies; the others have no known cause. The sample table holds about 100,000 clones, of which about 89% were seen once. The ten top clones hold around 6.6% of the sample. The sample was peripheral blood mononuclear cells (PBMCs), taken before the second cycle of nivolumab. The receptors stem from a human donor with classical Hodgkin lymphoma.

This clone was seen a single time. The rearrangement links TRBV5-1 to TRBJ1-1; 7 bases agree with TRBD1. CDR3 length: 15 residues. The V gene's germline CDR1 is SGHRS and CDR2 YFSETQ. Trimming at V came to 2 bases and at J to 4 bases, leaving 8 bases not matched to a gene. The CDR3 DNA follows: TGCGCCAGCAGCTTATTACAAGGGGGCGGCACTGAAGCTTTCTTT. It translates to CASSLLQGGGTEAFF.

About this clone: The same CDR3 can be traced to other DNA sequences in this sample. The DNA of the CDR3 is TGTGCCAGCAGTGAAACAGTTGTTTATGGCTACACCTTC. Protein product: CASSETVVYGYTF. This rearrangement joins TRBV2 to TRBJ1-2; unclear D gene. Germline V gene data show CDR1 as SNHLY and CDR2 as FYNNEI. Trimming shortened V by 2 bases and J by 5 bases, and 9 bases separated the two germline ends. The CDR3 has 13 residues. Together with reference TRBV2 and TRBJ1-2, the CDR3 gives the full variable domain: EPEVTQTPSHQVTQMGQEVILRCVPISNHLYFYWYRQILGQKVEFLVSFYNNEISEKSEIFDDQFSVERPDGSNFTLKIRSTKLEDSAMYFCASSETVVYGYTFGSGTRLTVV.